This T cell receptor beta chain was recorded in a study of cytomegalovirus exposure and HLA in healthy donors. Whole-study results and caveats: There were several of the most significant clusters that appeared linked to common viral pathogens in a later analysis.

Concerning this clone: Its antigen is unidentified.

Primers included in the PCR were 60 Vbeta and 13 Jbeta primers. Here immunoSEQ multiplex PCR was the method, and the copy in TCRdb shows in-frame clones only, minus some. The table includes tens of thousands of clones, around 70% detected once. Trimming took 5 bases from V and 1 from J; bases not matched to a gene: 3. This CDR3 spans 14 amino acids. The germline gives CDR1 LNHDA, CDR2 SQIVND (reference sequence). The genes are TRBV19 and TRBJ2-5; 8 positions agree with TRBD2. The sequence was obtained from a woman between 50 and 59 years old in good health and CMV-seropositive. The sequencing sample was made of PBMCs. The DNA of the CDR3 is TGTGCCAGTAGTTGGGCGGGGGGCCAAGAGACCCAGTACTTC. It is translated as CASSWAGGQETQYF. The whole variable domain, filled in from reference TRBV19 and TRBJ2-5, reads DGGITQSPKYLFRKEGQNVTLSCEQNLNHDAMYWYRQDPGQGLRLIYYSQIVNDFQKGDIAEGYSVSREKKESFPLTVTSAQKNPTAFYLCASSWAGGQETQYFGPGTRLLVL.